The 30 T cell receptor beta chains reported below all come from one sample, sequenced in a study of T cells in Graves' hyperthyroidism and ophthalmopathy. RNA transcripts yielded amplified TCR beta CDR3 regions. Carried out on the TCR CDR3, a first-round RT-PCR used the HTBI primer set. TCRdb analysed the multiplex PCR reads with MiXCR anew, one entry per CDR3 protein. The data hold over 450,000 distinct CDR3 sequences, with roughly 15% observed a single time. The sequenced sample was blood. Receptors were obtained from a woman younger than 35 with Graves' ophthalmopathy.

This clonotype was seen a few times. The chain's CDR3 is CASSVGGGQPQHF. The CDR3, as DNA: TGTGCCAGCAGCGTCGGGGGGGGTCAGCCCCAGCATTTT. The gene calls are TRBV9 and TRBJ1-5, with D maybe TRBD1 (5 bases). This CDR3 contains 13 residues. The ends were cut back, 2 bases at V and 6 bases at J, with 9 bases in the middle. The germline gives CDR1 SGDLS, CDR2 YYNGEE.

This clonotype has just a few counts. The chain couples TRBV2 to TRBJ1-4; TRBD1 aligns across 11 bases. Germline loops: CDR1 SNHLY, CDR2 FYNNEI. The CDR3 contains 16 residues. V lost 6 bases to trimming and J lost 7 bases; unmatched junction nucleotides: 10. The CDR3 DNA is TGTGCCAGCAGCAAAGCTCCCGGGACAGGGGGTGAAAAACTGTTTTTT. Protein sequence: CASSKAPGTGGEKLFF.

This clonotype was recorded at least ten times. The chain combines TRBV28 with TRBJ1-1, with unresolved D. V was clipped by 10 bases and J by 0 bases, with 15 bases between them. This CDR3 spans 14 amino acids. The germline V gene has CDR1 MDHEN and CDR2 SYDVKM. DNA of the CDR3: TGTGCCACCACGGAGACTGACATGAACACTGAAGCTTTCTTT. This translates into CATTETDMNTEAFF.

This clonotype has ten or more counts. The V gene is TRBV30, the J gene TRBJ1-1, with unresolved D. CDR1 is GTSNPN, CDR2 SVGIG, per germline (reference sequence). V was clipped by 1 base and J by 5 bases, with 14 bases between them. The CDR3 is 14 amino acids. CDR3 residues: CAWSDPQVRTEAFF. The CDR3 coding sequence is TGTGCCTGGAGTGACCCGCAAGTAAGGACTGAAGCTTTCTTT.

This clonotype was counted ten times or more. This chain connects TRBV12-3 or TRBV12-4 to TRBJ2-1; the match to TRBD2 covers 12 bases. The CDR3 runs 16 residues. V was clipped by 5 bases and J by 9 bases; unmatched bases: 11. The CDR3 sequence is CASSPPWASGRGEQFF. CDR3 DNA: TGTGCCAGCAGTCCACCTTGGGCTAGCGGGAGGGGTGAGCAGTTCTTC.

The CDR3 DNA follows: TGTGCCAGCAGCCCAGGGGGGAAATCTCGCTCCGACTCTGGAAACACCATATATTTT. Protein product: CASSPGGKSRSDSGNTIYF. V and J are TRBV11-2 and TRBJ1-3; TRBD1 agrees at 7 bases. Germline V gene sequence: CDR1 SGHAT, CDR2 FQNNGV. V trimming: 5 bases; J trimming: 0 bases; junction bases outside the gene matches: 16. The CDR3 spans 19 residues. The full variable domain, with the rest looked up from reference TRBV11-2 and TRBJ1-3, is EAGVAQSPRYKIIEKRQSVAFWCNPISGHATLYWYQQILGQGPKLLIQFQNNGVVDDSQLPKDRFSAERLKGVDSTLKIQPAKLEDSAVYLCASSPGGKSRSDSGNTIYFGEGSWLTVV.

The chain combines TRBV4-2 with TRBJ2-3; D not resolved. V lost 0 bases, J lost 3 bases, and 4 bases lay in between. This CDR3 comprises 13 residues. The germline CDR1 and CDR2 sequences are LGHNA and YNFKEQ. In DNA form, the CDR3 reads TGTGCCAGCAGCCAAGACATTACAGATACGCAGTATTTT. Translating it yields CASSQDITDTQYF.

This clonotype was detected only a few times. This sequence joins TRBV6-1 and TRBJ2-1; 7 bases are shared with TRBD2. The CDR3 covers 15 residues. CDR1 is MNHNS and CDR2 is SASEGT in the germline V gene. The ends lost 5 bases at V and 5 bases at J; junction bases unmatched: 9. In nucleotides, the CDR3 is TGTGCCAGCAGTCCCCCCGCTAGCGGTAACAATGAGCAGTTCTTC. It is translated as CASSPPASGNNEQFF.

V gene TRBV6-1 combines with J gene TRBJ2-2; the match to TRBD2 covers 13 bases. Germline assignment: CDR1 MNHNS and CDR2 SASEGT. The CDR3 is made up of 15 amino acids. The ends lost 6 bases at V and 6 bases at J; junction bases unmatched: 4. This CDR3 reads CASRLGLAGAGELFF. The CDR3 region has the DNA TGTGCCAGCAGACTCGGACTAGCGGGGGCCGGGGAGCTGTTTTTT.

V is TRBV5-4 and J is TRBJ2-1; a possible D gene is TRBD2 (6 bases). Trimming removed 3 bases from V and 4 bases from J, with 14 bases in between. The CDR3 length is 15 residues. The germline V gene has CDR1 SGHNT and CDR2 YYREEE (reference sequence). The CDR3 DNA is TGTGCCAGCAGCTATGGACCCGGGACTTACAATGAGCAGTTCTTC. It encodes CASSYGPGTYNEQFF.

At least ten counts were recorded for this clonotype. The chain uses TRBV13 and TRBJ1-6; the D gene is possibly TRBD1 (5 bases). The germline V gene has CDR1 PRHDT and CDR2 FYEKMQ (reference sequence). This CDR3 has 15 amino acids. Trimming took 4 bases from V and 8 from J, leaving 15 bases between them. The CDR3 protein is CASSSTGGGDSPLHF. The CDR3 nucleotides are TGTGCCAGCAGCTCCACCGGCGGGGGGGATTCACCCCTCCACTTT. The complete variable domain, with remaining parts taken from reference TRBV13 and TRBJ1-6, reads AAGVIQSPRHLIKEKRETATLKCYPIPRHDTVYWYQQGPGQDPQFLISFYEKMQSDKGSIPDRFSAQQFSDYHSELNMSSLELGDSALYFCASSSTGGGDSPLHFGNGTRLTVT.

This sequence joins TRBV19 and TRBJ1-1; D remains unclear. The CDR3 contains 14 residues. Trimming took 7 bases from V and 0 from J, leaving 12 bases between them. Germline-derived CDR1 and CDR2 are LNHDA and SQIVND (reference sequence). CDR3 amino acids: CASTLRRMNTEAFF. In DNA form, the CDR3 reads TGTGCCAGTACCCTTCGGAGGATGAACACTGAAGCTTTCTTT.

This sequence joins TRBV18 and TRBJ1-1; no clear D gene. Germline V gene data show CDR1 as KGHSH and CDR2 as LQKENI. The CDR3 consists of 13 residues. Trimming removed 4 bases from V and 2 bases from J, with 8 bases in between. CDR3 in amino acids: CASSQSHNTEAFF. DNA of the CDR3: TGTGCCAGCTCACAGAGCCACAACACTGAAGCTTTCTTT.

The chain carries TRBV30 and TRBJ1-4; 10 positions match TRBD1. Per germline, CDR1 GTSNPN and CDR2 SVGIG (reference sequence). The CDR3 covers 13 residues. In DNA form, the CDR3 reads TGTGCTTGCCGGGACAGGGGAAATGAAAAACTGTTTTTT. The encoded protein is CACRDRGNEKLFF.

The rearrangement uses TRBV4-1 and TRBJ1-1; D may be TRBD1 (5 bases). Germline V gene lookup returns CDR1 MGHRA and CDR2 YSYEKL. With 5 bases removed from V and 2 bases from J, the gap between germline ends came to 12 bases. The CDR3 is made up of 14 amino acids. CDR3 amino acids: CASSKPGGNTEAFF. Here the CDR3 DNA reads TGCGCCAGCAGCAAACCTGGGGGAAACACTGAAGCTTTCTTT.

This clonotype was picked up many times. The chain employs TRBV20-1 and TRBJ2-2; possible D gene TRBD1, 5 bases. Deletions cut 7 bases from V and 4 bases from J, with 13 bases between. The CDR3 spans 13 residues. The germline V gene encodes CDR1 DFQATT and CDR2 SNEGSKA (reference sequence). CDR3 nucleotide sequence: TGCAGTGTCGAAGGGGCATTCACCGGGGAGCTGTTTTTT. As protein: CSVEGAFTGELFF.

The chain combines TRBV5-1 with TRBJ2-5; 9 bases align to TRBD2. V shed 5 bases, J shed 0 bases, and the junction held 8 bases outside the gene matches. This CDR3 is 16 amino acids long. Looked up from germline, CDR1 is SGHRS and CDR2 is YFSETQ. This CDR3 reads CASRNLASGDQETQYF. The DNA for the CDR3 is TGCGCCAGCAGGAATCTCGCTAGCGGGGACCAAGAGACCCAGTACTTC.

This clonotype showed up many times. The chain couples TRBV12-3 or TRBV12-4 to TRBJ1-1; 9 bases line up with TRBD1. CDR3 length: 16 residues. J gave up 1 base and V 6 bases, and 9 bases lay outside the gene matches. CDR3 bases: TGTGCCAGCAGCCTCCGGGACAGGGTTTCGAACACTGAAGCTTTCTTT. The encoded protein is CASSLRDRVSNTEAFF.

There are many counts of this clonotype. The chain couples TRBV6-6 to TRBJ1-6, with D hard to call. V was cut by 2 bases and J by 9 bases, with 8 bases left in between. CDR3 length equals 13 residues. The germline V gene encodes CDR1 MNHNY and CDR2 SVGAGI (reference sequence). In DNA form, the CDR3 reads TGTGCCAGCAGTTACGGGCAAGGTTCACCCCTCCACTTT. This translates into CASSYGQGSPLHF.

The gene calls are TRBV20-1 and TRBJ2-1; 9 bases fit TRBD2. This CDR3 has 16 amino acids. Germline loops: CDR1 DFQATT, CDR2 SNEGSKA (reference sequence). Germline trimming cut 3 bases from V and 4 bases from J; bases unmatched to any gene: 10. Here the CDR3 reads CSARDLTSGDYNEQFF. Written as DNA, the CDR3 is TGCAGTGCTAGGGACCTGACTAGCGGAGATTACAATGAGCAGTTCTTC.

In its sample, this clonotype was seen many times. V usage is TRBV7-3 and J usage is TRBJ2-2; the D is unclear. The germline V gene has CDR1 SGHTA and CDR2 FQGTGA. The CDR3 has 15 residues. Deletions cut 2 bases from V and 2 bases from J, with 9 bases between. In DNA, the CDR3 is TGTGCCAGCAGCTTAGTGCCCAGCAACACCGGGGAGCTGTTTTTT. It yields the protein CASSLVPSNTGELFF. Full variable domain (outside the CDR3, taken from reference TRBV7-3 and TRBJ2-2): GAGVSQTPSNKVTEKGKYVELRCDPISGHTALYWYRQSLGQGPEFLIYFQGTGAADDSGLPNDRFFAVRPEGSVSTLKIQRTERGDSAVYLCASSLVPSNTGELFFGEGSRLTVL.

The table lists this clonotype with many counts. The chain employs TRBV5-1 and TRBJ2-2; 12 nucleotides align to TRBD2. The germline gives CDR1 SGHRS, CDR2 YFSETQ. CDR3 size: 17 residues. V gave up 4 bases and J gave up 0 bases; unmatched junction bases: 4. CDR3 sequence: CASSLASGGANTGELFF. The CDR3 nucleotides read TGCGCCAGCAGCCTTGCTAGCGGGGGGGCGAACACCGGGGAGCTGTTTTTT.

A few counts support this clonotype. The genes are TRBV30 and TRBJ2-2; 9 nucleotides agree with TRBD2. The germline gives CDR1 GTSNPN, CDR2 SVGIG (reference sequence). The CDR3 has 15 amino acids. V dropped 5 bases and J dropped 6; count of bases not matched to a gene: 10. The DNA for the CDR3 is TGTGCCTGGGGGGGGGGGCTAGCGGGACCCGGGGAGCTGTTTTTT. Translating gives CAWGGGLAGPGELFF.

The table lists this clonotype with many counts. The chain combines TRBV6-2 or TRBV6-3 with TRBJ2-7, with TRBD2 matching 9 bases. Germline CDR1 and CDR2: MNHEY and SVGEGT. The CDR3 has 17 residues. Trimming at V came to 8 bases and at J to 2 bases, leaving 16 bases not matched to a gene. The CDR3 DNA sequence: TGTGCCAGCGCTCCTCTGGCGGGAGGGCCCGTCACCTACGAGCAGTACTTC. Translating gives CASAPLAGGPVTYEQYF.

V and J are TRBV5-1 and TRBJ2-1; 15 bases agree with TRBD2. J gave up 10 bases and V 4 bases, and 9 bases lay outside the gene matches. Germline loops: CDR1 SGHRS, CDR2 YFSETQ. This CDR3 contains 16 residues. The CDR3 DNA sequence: TGCGCCAGCAGCCGCGGGACTAGCGGGGGGATCTACGAGCAGTTCTTC. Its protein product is CASSRGTSGGIYEQFF.

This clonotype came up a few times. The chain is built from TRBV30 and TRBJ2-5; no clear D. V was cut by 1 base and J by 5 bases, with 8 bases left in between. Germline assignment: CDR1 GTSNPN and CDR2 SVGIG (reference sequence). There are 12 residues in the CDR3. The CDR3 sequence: CAWSALSETQYF. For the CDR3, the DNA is TGTGCCTGGAGTGCTCTTTCGGAGACCCAGTACTTC.

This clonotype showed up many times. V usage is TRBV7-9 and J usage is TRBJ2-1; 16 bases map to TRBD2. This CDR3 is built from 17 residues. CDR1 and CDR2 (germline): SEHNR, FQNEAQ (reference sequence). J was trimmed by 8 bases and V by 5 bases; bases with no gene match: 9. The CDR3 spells CASSLGLAGGRLDEQFF. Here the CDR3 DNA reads TGTGCCAGCAGCCTGGGACTAGCGGGAGGGCGGTTGGATGAGCAGTTCTTC.

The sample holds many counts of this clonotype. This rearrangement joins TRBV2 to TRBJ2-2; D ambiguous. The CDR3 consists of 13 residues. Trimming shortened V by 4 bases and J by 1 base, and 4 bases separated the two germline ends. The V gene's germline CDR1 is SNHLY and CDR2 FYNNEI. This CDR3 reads CASSAVNTGELFF. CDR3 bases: TGTGCCAGCAGTGCGGTGAACACCGGGGAGCTGTTTTTT. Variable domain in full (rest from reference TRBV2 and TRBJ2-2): EPEVTQTPSHQVTQMGQEVILRCVPISNHLYFYWYRQILGQKVEFLVSFYNNEISEKSEIFDDQFSVERPDGSNFTLKIRSTKLEDSAMYFCASSAVNTGELFFGEGSRLTVL.

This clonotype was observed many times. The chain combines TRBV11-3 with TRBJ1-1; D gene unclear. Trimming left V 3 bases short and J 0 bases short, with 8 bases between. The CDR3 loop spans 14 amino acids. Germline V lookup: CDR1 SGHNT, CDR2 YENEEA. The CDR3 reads CASSFDSVNTEAFF. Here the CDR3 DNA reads TGTGCCAGCAGCTTTGACTCCGTGAACACTGAAGCTTTCTTT.

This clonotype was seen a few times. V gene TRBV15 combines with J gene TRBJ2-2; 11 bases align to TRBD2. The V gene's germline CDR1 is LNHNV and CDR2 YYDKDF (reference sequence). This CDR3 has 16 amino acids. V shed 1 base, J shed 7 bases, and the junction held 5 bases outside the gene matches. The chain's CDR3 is CATSRGTSGRYGELFF. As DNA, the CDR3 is TGTGCCACCAGCAGAGGTACTAGCGGGAGATACGGGGAGCTGTTTTTT.